The source of this TCR beta chain is a study of T cell clonotyping in hematopoietic cell transplantation. The CDR3 covers 12 residues. Germline CDR1 is SGDLS and CDR2 is YYNGEE. Study-wide results and caveats: Few recipient clonotypes overlapped donors; over 97% were de novo at given depth. After transplant, recipient diversity fell while pathologically expanded clonotypes grew through day 180. Higher Inverse Simpson Index values in graft donor and pretransplant recipient predicted broader posttransplant TCR diversity. No sorting was done, leaving CD4 and CD8 contributions mixed.

Worth noting for this clone: The antigen remains unidentified. The junction and the germline gene differ at one end; a read error may be behind it.

TCRdb's copy holds only in-frame clones and misses some; the assay was immunoSEQ multiplex PCR. The table lists more than 55,000 clones, just under 95% of them singletons. Sequencing input: peripheral blood mononuclear cells. V gene TRBV9 combines with J gene TRBJ2-1; tentatively, D is TRBD1 (5 bases). This receptor was identified in a man aged 50 to 60 in good health. Some clones in this sample may be carry-over from other donors' samples. The CDR3 sequence: CASSNSDTLLLF. CDR3 nucleotide sequence: TGTGCCAGCAGCAACTCGGACACCCTGTTACTCTTC.